This T cell receptor beta chain was captured by sequencing in a study of cytotoxic CD8 clonotypes in ibrutinib-treated CLL. On the study more broadly: Among responders, approximately 24 were partial and 2 complete; after median roughly 66 months, approximately 15 stayed remitted and some 12 progressed.

The table came from immunoSEQ multiplex PCR; TCRdb's copy has only in-frame clones and leaves some out. The sample carries around 200,000 clones, approximately 70% recorded once. V was shortened by 2 bases and J by 5 bases, with 19 bases between the two germline ends. Per the germline V gene, CDR1 is KGHSH and CDR2 is LQKENI. The CDR3 runs 16 residues. The gene calls are TRBV18 and TRBJ2-7; either TRBD1 or TRBD2 may supply D (6 bases each). The clonotype was recovered from a human donor with chronic lymphocytic leukemia. Sequenced material: PBMCs, taken after 12 months of ibrutinib treatment. The CDR3, as DNA: TGTGCCAGCTCACCAATCGGAACCGGGGGCGCCCACGAGCAGTACTTC. Residues: CASSPIGTGGAHEQYF.